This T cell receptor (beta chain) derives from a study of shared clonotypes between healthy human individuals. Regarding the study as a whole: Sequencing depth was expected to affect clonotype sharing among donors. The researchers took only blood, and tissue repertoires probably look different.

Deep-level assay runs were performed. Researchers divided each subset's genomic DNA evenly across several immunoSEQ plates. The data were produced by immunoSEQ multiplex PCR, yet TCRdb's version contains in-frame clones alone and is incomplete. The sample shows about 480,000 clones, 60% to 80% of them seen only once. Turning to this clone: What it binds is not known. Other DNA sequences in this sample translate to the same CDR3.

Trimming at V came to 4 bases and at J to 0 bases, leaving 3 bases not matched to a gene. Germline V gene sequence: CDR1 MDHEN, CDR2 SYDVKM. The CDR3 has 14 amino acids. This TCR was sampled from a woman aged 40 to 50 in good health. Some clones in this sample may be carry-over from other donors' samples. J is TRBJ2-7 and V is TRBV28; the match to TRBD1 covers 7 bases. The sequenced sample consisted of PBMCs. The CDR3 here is CASSSGGSSYEQYF. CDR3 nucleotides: TGTGCCAGCAGTTCAGGGGGAAGCTCCTACGAGCAGTACTTC. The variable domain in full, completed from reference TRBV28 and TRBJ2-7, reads DVKVTQSSRYLVKRTGEKVFLECVQDMDHENMFWYRQDPGLGLRLIYFSYDVKMKEKGDIPEGYSVSREKKERFSLILESASTNQTSMYLCASSSGGSSYEQYFGPGTRLTVT.